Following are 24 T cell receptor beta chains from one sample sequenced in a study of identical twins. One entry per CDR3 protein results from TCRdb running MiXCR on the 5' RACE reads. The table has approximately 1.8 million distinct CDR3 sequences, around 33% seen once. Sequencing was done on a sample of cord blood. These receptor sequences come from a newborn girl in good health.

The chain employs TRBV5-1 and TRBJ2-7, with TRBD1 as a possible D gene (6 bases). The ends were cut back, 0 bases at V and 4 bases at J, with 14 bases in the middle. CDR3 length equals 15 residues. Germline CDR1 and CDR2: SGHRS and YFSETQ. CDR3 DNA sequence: TGCGCCAGCAGCTTGGGGACAGAGAAGGGGTACGAGCAGTACTTC. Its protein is CASSLGTEKGYEQYF.

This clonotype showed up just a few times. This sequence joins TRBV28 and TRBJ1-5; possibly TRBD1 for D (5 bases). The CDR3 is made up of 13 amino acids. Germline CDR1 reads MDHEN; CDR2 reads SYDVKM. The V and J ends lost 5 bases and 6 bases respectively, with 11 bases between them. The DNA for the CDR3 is TGTGCCAGCAGTCGACAGTGGGGTCAGCCCCAGCATTTT. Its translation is CASSRQWGQPQHF.

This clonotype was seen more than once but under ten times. In DNA form, the CDR3 reads TGTGCCAGCAGTTTGATTACAGGGAGCACTGAAGCTTTCTTT. Translated: CASSLITGSTEAFF. V usage is TRBV6-6 and J usage is TRBJ1-1; D is perhaps TRBD1 (6 bases). Deletions cut 4 bases from V and 4 bases from J, with 13 bases between. Per the germline V gene, CDR1 is MNHNY and CDR2 is SVGAGI (reference sequence). The CDR3 covers 14 residues.

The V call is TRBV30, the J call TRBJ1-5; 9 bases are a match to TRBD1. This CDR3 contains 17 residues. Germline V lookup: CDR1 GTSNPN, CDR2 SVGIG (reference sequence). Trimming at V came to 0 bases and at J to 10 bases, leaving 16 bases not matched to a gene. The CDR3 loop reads CAWSVGWPTGGGHPQHF. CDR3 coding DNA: TGTGCCTGGAGTGTAGGGTGGCCGACAGGGGGGGGCCATCCCCAGCATTTT.

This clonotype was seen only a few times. The CDR3 sequence is CASNRDRNYGYTF. Written as DNA, the CDR3 is TGTGCCAGTAACCGGGACCGTAACTATGGCTACACCTTC. The V and J genes are TRBV19 and TRBJ1-2; TRBD1 is a possible D gene (5 bases). Germline V gene sequence: CDR1 LNHDA, CDR2 SQIVND (reference sequence). V dropped 7 bases and J dropped 1 base, with 10 bases sitting between them. This CDR3 is 13 amino acids long.

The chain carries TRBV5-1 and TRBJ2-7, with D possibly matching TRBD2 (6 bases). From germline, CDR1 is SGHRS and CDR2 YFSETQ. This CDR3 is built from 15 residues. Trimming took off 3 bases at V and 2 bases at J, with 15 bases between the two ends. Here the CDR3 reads CASSSRGDSTYEQYF. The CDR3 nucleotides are TGCGCCAGCAGCTCCCGAGGGGACTCCACCTACGAGCAGTACTTC.

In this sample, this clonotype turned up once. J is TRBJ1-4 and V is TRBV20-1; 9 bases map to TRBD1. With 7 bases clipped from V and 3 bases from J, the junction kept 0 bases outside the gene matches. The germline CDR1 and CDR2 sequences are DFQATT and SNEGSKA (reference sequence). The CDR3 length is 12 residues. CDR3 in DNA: TGCAGTGGACAGGGGGCTAATGAAAAACTGTTTTTT. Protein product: CSGQGANEKLFF.

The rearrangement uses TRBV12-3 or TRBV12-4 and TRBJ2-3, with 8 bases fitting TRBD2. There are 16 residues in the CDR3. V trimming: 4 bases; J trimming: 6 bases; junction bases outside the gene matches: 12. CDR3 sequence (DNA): TGTGCCAGCAGTTCCGCTGGGGCGGGGGGCCGGGATACGCAGTATTTT. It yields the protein CASSSAGAGGRDTQYF.

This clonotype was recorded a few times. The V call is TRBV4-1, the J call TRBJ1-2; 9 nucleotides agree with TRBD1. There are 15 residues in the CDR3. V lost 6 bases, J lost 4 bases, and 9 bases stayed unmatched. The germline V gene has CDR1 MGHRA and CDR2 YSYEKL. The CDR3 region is CASRNPGQGPYGYTF. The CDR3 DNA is TGCGCCAGCAGAAACCCGGGACAGGGACCCTATGGCTACACCTTC.

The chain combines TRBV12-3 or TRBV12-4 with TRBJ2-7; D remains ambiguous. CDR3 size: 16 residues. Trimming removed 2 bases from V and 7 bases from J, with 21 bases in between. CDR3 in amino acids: CASSLSLVWVDNEQYF. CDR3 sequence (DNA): TGTGCCAGCAGTTTATCCCTAGTGTGGGTCGACAATGAGCAGTACTTC.

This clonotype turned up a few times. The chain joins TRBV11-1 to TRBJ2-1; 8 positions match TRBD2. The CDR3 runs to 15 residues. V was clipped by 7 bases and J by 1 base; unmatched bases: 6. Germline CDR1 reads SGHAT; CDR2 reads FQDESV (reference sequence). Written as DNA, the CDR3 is TGTGCCAGCAAGCGGGGCGGGGGGTCCTACAATGAGCAGTTCTTC. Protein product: CASKRGGGSYNEQFF.

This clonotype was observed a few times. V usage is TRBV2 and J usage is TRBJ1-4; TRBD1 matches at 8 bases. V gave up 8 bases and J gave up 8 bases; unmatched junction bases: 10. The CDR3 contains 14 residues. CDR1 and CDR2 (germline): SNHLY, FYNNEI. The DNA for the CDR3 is TGTGCCAGCGGCGGACAGGGTGTGCGGGAAAAACTGTTTTTT. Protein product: CASGGQGVREKLFF.

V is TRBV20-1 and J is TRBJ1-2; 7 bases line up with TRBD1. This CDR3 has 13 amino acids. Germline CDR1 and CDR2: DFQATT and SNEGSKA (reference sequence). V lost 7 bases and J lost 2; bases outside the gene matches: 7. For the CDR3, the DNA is TGCAGTGTGGTCCGCAGGGGGAACTATGGCTACACCTTC. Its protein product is CSVVRRGNYGYTF.

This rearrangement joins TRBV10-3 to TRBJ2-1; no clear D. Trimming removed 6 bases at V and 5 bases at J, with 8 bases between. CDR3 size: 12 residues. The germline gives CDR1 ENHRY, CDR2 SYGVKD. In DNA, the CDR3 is TGTGCCATCAGACCCCCGGACAATGAGCAGTTCTTC. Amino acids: CAIRPPDNEQFF.

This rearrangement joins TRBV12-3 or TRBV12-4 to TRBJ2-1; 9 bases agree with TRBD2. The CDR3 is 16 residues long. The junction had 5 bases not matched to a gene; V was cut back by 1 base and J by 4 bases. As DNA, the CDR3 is TGTGCCAGCAGTTTAGTGCGGGAGGGCCTATACAATGAGCAGTTCTTC. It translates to CASSLVREGLYNEQFF.

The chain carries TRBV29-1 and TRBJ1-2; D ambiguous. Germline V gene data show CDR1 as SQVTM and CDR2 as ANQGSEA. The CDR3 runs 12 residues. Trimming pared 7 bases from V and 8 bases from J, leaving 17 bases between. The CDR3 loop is CSAIKGGVGYTF. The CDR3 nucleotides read TGCAGCGCCATAAAGGGCGGGGTGGGCTACACCTTC. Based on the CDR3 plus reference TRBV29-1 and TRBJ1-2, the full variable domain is SAVISQKPSRDICQRGTSLTIQCQVDSQVTMMFWYRQQPGQSLTLIATANQGSEATYESGFVIDKFPISRPNLTFSTLTVSNMSPEDSSIYLCSAIKGGVGYTFGSGTRLTVV.

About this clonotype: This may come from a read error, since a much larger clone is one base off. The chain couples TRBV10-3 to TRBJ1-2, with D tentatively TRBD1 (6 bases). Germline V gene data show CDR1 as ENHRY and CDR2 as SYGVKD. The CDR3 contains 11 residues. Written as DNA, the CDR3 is TGTTCCATCAGTGTAGACAGGGGCTACACCTTC. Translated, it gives CSISVDRGYTF.

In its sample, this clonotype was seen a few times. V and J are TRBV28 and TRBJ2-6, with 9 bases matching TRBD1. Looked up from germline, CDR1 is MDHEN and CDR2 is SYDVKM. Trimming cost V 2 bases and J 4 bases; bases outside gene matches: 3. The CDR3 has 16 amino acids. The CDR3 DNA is TGTGCCAGCAGTTTAACGGGACAGGGCGGGGCCAACGTCCTGACTTTC. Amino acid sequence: CASSLTGQGGANVLTF.

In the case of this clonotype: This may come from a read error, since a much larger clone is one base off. For the CDR3, the DNA is TGCAGTGCTACGGACACTGAAGCTTTCTTT. It yields the protein CSATDTEAFF. The chain has TRBV20-1 and TRBJ1-1; no clear D. The CDR3 totals 10 residues. V lost 4 bases to trimming and J lost 3 bases, with 3 bases between them. Per the germline V gene, CDR1 is DFQATT and CDR2 is SNEGSKA (reference sequence).

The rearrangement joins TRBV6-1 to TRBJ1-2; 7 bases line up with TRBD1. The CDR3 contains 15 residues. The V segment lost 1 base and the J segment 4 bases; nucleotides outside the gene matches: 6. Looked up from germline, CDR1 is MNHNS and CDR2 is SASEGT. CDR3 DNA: TGTGCCAGCAGTGAAGGATGGGCAGGGGGCTATGGCTACACCTTC. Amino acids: CASSEGWAGGYGYTF.

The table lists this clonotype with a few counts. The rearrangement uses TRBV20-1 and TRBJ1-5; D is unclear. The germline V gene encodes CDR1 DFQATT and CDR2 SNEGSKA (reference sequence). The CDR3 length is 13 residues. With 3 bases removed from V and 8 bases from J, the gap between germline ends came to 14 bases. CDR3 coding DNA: TGCAGTGCTAGTAACCGGAAGGTAGAGCCCCAGCATTTT. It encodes CSASNRKVEPQHF.

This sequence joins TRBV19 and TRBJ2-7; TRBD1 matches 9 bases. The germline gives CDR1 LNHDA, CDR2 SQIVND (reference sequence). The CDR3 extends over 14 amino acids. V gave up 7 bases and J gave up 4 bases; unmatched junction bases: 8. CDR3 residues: CASKRRTGAYEQYF. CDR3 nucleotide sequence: TGTGCCAGTAAGAGGAGGACAGGGGCGTACGAGCAGTACTTC.

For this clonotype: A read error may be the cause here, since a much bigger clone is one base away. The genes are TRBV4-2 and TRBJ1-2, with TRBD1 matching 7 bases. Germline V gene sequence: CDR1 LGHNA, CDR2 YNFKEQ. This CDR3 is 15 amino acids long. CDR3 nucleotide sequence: TGTGCCAGCAGCCGAAGGGACAGTTATAACTATGGCTACAACTTC. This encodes CASSRRDSYNYGYNF.

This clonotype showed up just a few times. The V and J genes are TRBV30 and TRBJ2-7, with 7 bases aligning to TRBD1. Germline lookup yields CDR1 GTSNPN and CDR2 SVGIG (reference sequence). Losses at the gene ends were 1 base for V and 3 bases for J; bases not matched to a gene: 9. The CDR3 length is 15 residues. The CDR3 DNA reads TGTGCCTGGAGTGGCCACAGGGGTAGTGTCTACGAGCAGTACTTC. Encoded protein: CAWSGHRGSVYEQYF.